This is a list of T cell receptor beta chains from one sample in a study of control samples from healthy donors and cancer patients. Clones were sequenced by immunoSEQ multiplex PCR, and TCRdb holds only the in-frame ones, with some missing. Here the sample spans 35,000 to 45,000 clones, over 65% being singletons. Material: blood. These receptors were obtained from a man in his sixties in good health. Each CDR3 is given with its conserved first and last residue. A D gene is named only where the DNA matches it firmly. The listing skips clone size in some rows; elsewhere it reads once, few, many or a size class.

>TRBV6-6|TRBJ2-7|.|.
CASSISGTGPYEQYF
TGTGCCAGCAGTATCAGCGGGACAGGTCCATACGAGCAGTACTTC
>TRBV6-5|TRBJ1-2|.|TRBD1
CASRFTGGGGGGYTF
TGTGCCAGCAGGTTCACAGGGGGCGGAGGAGGAGGCTACACCTTC
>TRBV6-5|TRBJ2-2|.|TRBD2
CASRTSANTGELFF
TGTGCCAGCAGGACTAGCGCCAACACCGGGGAGCTGTTTTTT
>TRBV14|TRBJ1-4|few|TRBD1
CASSQARGQGEKLFF
TGTGCCAGCAGCCAAGCCCGAGGACAGGGGGAAAAACTGTTTTTT
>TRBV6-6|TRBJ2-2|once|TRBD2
CASTLAGGWGTGELFF
TGTGCCAGCACACTAGCGGGGGGCTGGGGCACCGGGGAGCTGTTTTTT
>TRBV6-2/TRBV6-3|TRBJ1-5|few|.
CASSYDPRDQPQHF
TGTGCCAGCAGTTACGACCCCAGGGATCAGCCCCAGCATTTT
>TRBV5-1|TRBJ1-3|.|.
CASSPAGANSGNTIYF
TGCGCCAGCAGCCCGGCCGGGGCGAACTCTGGAAACACCATATATTTT
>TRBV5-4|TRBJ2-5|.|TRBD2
CASSRPTSAQETQYF
TGTGCCAGCAGCCGACCCACTAGCGCACAAGAGACCCAGTACTTC
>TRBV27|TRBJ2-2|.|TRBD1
CASSLGGGQGAVGELFF
TGTGCCAGCAGTTTAGGTGGGGGACAGGGGGCGGTCGGGGAGCTGTTTTTT
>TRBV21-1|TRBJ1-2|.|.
CASKRGSGGEANYGYTF
TGTGCCAGCAAGAGGGGGTCTGGGGGCGAGGCTAACTATGGCTACACCTTC
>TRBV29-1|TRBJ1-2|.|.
CSVEDLHPTSLYGYTF
TGCAGCGTTGAAGACCTCCACCCCACATCCCTCTATGGCTACACCTTC
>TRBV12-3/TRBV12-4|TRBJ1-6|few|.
CASSDSPVSPLHF
TGTGCCAGCAGTGACAGCCCCGTGAGTCCCCTCCACTTT
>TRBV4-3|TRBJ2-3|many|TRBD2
CASSQGTSGGVNRDTQYF
TGCGCCAGCAGCCAAGGGACTAGCGGGGGGGTTAACAGAGATACGCAGTATTTT
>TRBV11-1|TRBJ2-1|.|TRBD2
CASSFAGGKYNEQFF
TGTGCCAGCAGCTTTGCGGGAGGCAAATACAATGAGCAGTTCTTC
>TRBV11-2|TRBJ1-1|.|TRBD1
CASSLVSTGFTEAFF
TGTGCCAGCAGTCTAGTCTCGACAGGGTTCACTGAAGCTTTCTTT
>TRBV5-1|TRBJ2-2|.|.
CASSSLTAGNTGELFF
TGCGCCAGCAGCTCTCTTACAGCGGGGAACACCGGGGAGCTGTTTTTT
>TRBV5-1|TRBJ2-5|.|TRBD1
CASSTGRQGVETQYF
TGCGCCAGCAGCACTGGAAGACAGGGGGTCGAGACCCAGTACTTC
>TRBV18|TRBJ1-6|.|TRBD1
CASSLTADRGSPLHF
TGTGCCAGCTCACTTACAGCGGACAGGGGTTCACCCCTCCACTTT
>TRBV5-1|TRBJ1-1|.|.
CASSFREGTEAFF
TGCGCCAGCAGCTTCCGCGAAGGCACTGAAGCTTTCTTT
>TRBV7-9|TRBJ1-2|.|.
CASSLQVYGYTF
TGTGCCAGCAGCTTACAGGTCTATGGCTACACCTTC
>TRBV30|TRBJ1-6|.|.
CAWAGLSAGSPLHF
TGTGCCTGGGCCGGGCTCTCGGCGGGATCACCCCTCCACTTT
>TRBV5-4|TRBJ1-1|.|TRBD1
CASSLDRGFTEAFF
TGTGCCAGCAGCTTGGACAGGGGATTCACTGAAGCTTTCTTT
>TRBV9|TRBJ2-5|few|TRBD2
CASSELTSGGQETQYF
TGTGCCAGCAGCGAACTGACTAGCGGGGGGCAAGAGACCCAGTACTTC
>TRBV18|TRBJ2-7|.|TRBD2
CASSPKHSGNSYEQYF
TGTGCCAGCTCCCCTAAGCATAGCGGGAACTCCTACGAGCAGTACTTC
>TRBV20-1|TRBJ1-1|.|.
CSATQNTEAFF
TGCAGTGCTACCCAGAACACTGAAGCTTTCTTT